This T cell receptor beta chain was recovered during a study of shared clonotypes between healthy human individuals. The CDR3 covers 14 residues. Germline V gives CDR1 MDHEN, CDR2 SYDVKM. Germline trimming cut 6 bases from V and 5 bases from J; bases unmatched to any gene: 5. This table comes from immunoSEQ multiplex PCR, and its TCRdb copy is limited to in-frame clones, with some not included. Seen here are 1,500,000 or so clones, around 98.5% observed once, and the top ten hold approximately 0.4%. Sequencing used naive CD4+ T cells sorted from blood. Subset defined: CD45RA+ positively selected. This chain links TRBV28 with TRBJ1-4, with 8 bases matching TRBD1. The source of this sequence is a man aged 25 to 40 in good health. CDR3 amino acids: CASSSGGANEKLFF. The DNA for the CDR3 is TGTGCCAGCAGCTCAGGGGGCGCCAATGAAAAACTGTTTTTT.